This T cell receptor beta chain was captured in a study of cytomegalovirus exposure and HLA in healthy donors. The V end lost 5 bases, the J end lost 4 bases, and 21 bases lay between the germline ends. Germline CDR1 and CDR2: SEHNR and FQNEAQ (reference sequence). This CDR3 has 16 amino acids. This PCR relied on a set of 60 Vbeta primers and 13 Jbeta primers. TCRdb keeps only in-frame clones here, not all; method: immunoSEQ multiplex PCR. The sample includes 150,000 to 180,000 clones, under 85% of them seen just once. This chain uses TRBV7-9 with TRBJ2-7, with TRBD2 as a possible D gene (8 bases). The sequencing input was PBMCs. This TCR was sampled from a man in his late teens or twenties in good health and CMV-seronegative. The CDR3 here is CASSPIGGGGGYEQYF. The DNA for the CDR3 is TGTGCCAGCAGCCCGATAGGAGGGGGCGGGGGGTACGAGCAGTACTTC.